This paragraph reports one TCR beta chain. The data derive from a study of blood T cell repertoires in COVID-19. About the study: Collection of acute and convalescent COVID-19 samples took place in the United States, Italy and Spain. Nucleic acid was either cDNA or gDNA, and it came from T cells, B-cell-depleted T cells, or PBMCs.

Measured with immunoSEQ multiplex PCR; TCRdb has only the in-frame clones, and not every one. The sample yields over 200,000 clones, 70% to 85% seen once. Sequencing input: peripheral blood. The sequence derives from a woman older than 75 with COVID-19, enrolled during active disease.

The CDR3 DNA reads as TGTGCCAGCAGTGAATATCAGTATAGCAATCAGCCCCAGCATTTT. Residues: CASSEYQYSNQPQHF. V and J are TRBV6-1 and TRBJ1-5; no definite D call. The germline V gene encodes CDR1 MNHNS and CDR2 SASEGT. CDR3 length equals 15 residues. Trimming took off 2 bases at V and 0 bases at J, with 8 bases between the two ends.